This T cell receptor (beta chain) is drawn from a study of cytomegalovirus exposure and HLA in healthy donors. For the study at large: A preliminary data release comprised tens of millions of unique TCRs obtained from HLA-typed donors. Whole-study results and caveats: A later analysis showed that HLA-associated TCR beta chains had undergone more clonal expansion than equally common others. There were three CMV-associated chains whose specificity for CMV antigens was confirmed in vitro. The number of N-insertions in an Asian-associated ancestry cluster was reportedly below the 666-donor mean in a later analysis.

Worth noting for this clone: What it binds is unknown.

In the PCR, 60 Vbeta and 13 Jbeta primers were used. Clones were sequenced by immunoSEQ multiplex PCR, and TCRdb holds only the in-frame ones, with some missing. The sample contains some 140,000 clones, roughly 80% of which appear only once. Germline lookup yields CDR1 SGHTS and CDR2 YDEGEE. V gave up 4 bases and J gave up 4 bases; unmatched junction bases: 8. CDR3 length: 15 amino acids. Sequenced input: PBMCs. The sequence was collected from a female donor in good health and CMV-seronegative. V and J are TRBV5-8 and TRBJ2-7; 10 bases line up with TRBD2. The CDR3 spells CASSVVLAGLYEQYF. The CDR3 nucleotides are TGTGCCAGCAGCGTGGTACTAGCGGGACTGTACGAGCAGTACTTC. Based on the CDR3 plus reference TRBV5-8 and TRBJ2-7, the full variable domain is EAGVTQSPTHLIKTRGQQATLRCSPISGHTSVYWYQQALGLGLQFLLWYDEGEERNRGNFPPRFSGRQFPNYSSELNVNALELEDSALYLCASSVVLAGLYEQYFGPGTRLTVT.